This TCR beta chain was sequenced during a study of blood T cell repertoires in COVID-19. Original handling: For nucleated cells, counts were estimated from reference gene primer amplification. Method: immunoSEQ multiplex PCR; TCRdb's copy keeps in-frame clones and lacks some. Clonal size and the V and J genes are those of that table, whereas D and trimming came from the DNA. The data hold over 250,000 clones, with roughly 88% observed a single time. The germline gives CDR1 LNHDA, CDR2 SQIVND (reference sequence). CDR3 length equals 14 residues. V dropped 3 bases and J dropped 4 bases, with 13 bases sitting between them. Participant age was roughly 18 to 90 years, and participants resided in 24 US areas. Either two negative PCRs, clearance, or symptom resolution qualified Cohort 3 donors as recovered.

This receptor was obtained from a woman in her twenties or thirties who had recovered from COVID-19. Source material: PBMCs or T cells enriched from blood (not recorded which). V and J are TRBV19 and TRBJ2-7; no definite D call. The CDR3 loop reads CASSMSGWAYEQYF. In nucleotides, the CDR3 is TGTGCCAGTAGTATGTCAGGATGGGCTTACGAGCAGTACTTC.